Only a few counts were recorded for the clone carrying this TCR beta chain. Its antigen is as yet unknown. This specimen belongs to a study of T cell repertoires in cytomegalovirus infection. V lost 2 bases and J 8 bases, leaving 10 bases between the germline ends. This CDR3 has 13 residues. The germline CDR1 and CDR2 sequences are MNHEY and SVGEGT. Each CDR3 protein gets one entry after TCRdb re-called the reads with MiXCR. In the table there are approximately 990,000 distinct CDR3 sequences, less than 40% of which are singletons. The TCR was taken from a human donor in good health (CMV status not recorded). Some clones in this sample may be carry-over from other donors' samples. The J gene is TRBJ2-1, the V gene TRBV6-2 or TRBV6-3; D might be TRBD2 (5 bases). This material consisted of cultured CD8+ T cells from PBMCs, taken from culture after CMV antigen stimulation. The DNA of the CDR3 is TGTGCCAGCAGTTACACCGGGGTGGATGAGCAGTTCTTC. Translation: CASSYTGVDEQFF.